The subject of this entry is one TCR beta chain. Its antigen is unidentified. Treatment described: some 20 received Ad26.COV2.S at low or high dose, single or two shots; 5 received placebo; per-sample allocation not given. Day 63 after the first vaccine or placebo injection was the time point for sampling. These data come from a study of Ad26.COV2.S vaccination and SARS-CoV-2 variants. The wider study: A participant enrolled in the COV1001 Ad26.COV2.S trial arm provided the sample.

Data came from immunoSEQ multiplex PCR; TCRdb stores just in-frame clones and leaves some out. The sample includes 380,000 or so clones, about 88% of them seen just once. The germline gives CDR1 SEHNR, CDR2 FQNEAQ (reference sequence). The CDR3 runs to 12 residues. With 5 bases removed from V and 4 bases from J, the gap between germline ends came to 8 bases. General study points: Participants in the vaccine arm had higher spike-specific TCR breadth; placebo recipients had lower.

Here the sequenced sample was peripheral blood, taken in a trial of Ad26.COV2.S vaccine versus placebo. The receptor was derived from a person aged 18-60 years who received the Ad26.COV2.S COVID-19 vaccine or a placebo. The V call is TRBV7-9, the J call TRBJ1-2, with D unresolved. CDR3 nucleotides: TGTGCCAGCAGCCTTCGGAGCTATGGCTACACCTTC. As protein: CASSLRSYGYTF.